A single sample gave rise to the 20 T cell receptor beta chains below, sequenced in a study of blood T cell repertoires in COVID-19. Assay used: immunoSEQ multiplex PCR; TCRdb lists only in-frame clones, some missing. The data show approximately 120,000 clones, about three quarters seen once. Sequencing was performed on peripheral blood. These receptors were collected from a woman aged 65 to 85 with acute or convalescent COVID-19.

The chain is built from TRBV19 and TRBJ2-3; D gene uncertain. Between the trimmed V and J ends, which lost 4 bases and 3 bases, there was a span of 11 bases. Germline V gives CDR1 LNHDA, CDR2 SQIVND (reference sequence). CDR3 length: 14 residues. CDR3 DNA sequence: TGTGCCAGTAGTAACGGATGGGCAACAGATACGCAGTATTTT. This sequence encodes CASSNGWATDTQYF.

Note on this clone: The junction and the germline gene differ at one end; a read error may be behind it. This chain connects TRBV7-9 to TRBJ2-7, with 9 bases fitting TRBD1. Germline assignment: CDR1 SEHNR and CDR2 FQNEAQ (reference sequence). The CDR3 loop spans 10 amino acids. For the CDR3, the DNA is TGTGCCAGCAGCGGGACAGGGTTCCTCTTC. As protein: CASSGTGFLF.

The rearrangement joins TRBV21-1 to TRBJ1-2; the D call TRBD1 from the table was never checked on the DNA. TRBV21-1 is a documented pseudogene. The CDR3 is 16 amino acids. CDR3 in DNA: TGTGCCAGCAGCATTTCGGCCGGGACAGGGGGAAACGGCTACACCTTC. The encoded protein is CASSISAGTGGNGYTF.

The CDR3 loop reads CSASLLAGGEQYF. For the CDR3, the DNA is TGCAGTGCTAGTCTCCTAGCGGGAGGCGAGCAGTACTTC. This chain joins TRBV20-1 and TRBJ2-7; 11 nucleotides line up with TRBD2. Germline values: CDR1 DFQATT, CDR2 SNEGSKA (reference sequence). With V trimmed by 3 bases and J by 6 bases, 4 bases remained unmatched. This CDR3 region has 13 residues.

The chain uses TRBV5-6 and TRBJ2-5; 11 bases are shared with TRBD2. The length of the CDR3 is 15 residues. The ends lost 2 bases at V and 5 bases at J; junction bases unmatched: 5. Germline values: CDR1 SGHDT, CDR2 YYEEEE. The CDR3 is CASSLTSGRLETQYF. The DNA for the CDR3 is TGTGCCAGCAGCTTAACTAGCGGGAGATTGGAGACCCAGTACTTC.

The chain employs TRBV9 and TRBJ2-7; 9 bases match TRBD1. The CDR3 length is 15 residues. V trimming: 4 bases; J trimming: 3 bases; junction bases outside the gene matches: 8. Germline CDR1 and CDR2: SGDLS and YYNGEE. CDR3 nucleotides: TGTGCCAGCAGCTACACCGGGACAGGGAACTACGAGCAGTACTTC. It translates to CASSYTGTGNYEQYF. The full variable domain, rest sourced from reference TRBV9 and TRBJ2-7, is DSGVTQTPKHLITATGQRVTLRCSPRSGDLSVYWYQQSLDQGLQFLIQYYNGEERAKGNILERFSAQQFPDLHSELNLSSLELGDSALYFCASSYTGTGNYEQYFGPGTRLTVT.

The genes are TRBV19 and TRBJ1-1; tentative D call: TRBD1 (5 bases). CDR3 length: 15 residues. From germline, CDR1 is LNHDA and CDR2 SQIVND (reference sequence). V was trimmed by 4 bases and J by 0 bases, leaving 12 bases between them. This CDR3 reads CASSRSGRVNTEAFF. CDR3 nucleotides: TGTGCCAGTAGTAGGTCAGGGAGGGTGAACACTGAAGCTTTCTTT.

The chain recombines TRBV2 with TRBJ2-4; TRBD1 matches 7 bases. CDR1 and CDR2 from the germline V gene are SNHLY and FYNNEI. After removal of 2 bases from V and 3 bases from J, the junction contained 4 bases not matched to a gene. The CDR3 runs to 15 residues. This CDR3 is CASSEKGAGKNIQYF. The CDR3 coding sequence is TGTGCCAGCAGTGAAAAGGGGGCGGGCAAAAACATTCAGTACTTC.

The chain has TRBV10-2 and TRBJ1-2, with D possibly matching TRBD1 (6 bases). Looked up from germline, CDR1 is WSHSY and CDR2 is SAAADI. The V end lost 0 bases, the J end lost 6 bases, and 14 bases lay between the germline ends. The CDR3 spans 15 residues. The CDR3 region has the DNA TGCGCCAGCAGTGAGTCGGGGAACAGGGTTGATGGCTACACCTTC. It is translated as CASSESGNRVDGYTF.

This clone was observed a few times. The chain combines TRBV7-2 with TRBJ1-6, with 11 positions matching TRBD1. Germline V gene lookup returns CDR1 SGHTA and CDR2 FQGNSA. CDR3 length: 16 amino acids. After removal of 3 bases from V and 7 bases from J, the junction contained 5 bases not matched to a gene. The CDR3 is CASSFTGTGGNSPLHF. The CDR3 nucleotides are TGTGCCAGCAGCTTTACCGGGACAGGGGGAAATTCACCCCTCCACTTT.

This chain uses TRBV19 with TRBJ1-1; the D gene is possibly TRBD1 (5 bases). This CDR3 comprises 14 residues. Trimming left V 0 bases short and J 4 bases short, with 9 bases between. The V gene's germline CDR1 is LNHDA and CDR2 SQIVND (reference sequence). The CDR3 is CASSIDMGGTEAFF. The CDR3 DNA sequence: TGTGCCAGTAGTATAGATATGGGGGGCACTGAAGCTTTCTTT. Drawing the rest from reference TRBV19 and TRBJ1-1, the complete variable domain is DGGITQSPKYLFRKEGQNVTLSCEQNLNHDAMYWYRQDPGQGLRLIYYSQIVNDFQKGDIAEGYSVSREKKESFPLTVTSAQKNPTAFYLCASSIDMGGTEAFFGQGTRLTVV.

This clone turned up a few times. The genes are TRBV19 and TRBJ2-2, with D perhaps TRBD2 (6 bases). The V and J ends lost 4 bases and 3 bases respectively, with 9 bases between them. CDR3 length: 14 residues. Germline assignment: CDR1 LNHDA and CDR2 SQIVND (reference sequence). The chain's CDR3 is CASSKRVDTGELFF. Here the CDR3 DNA reads TGTGCCAGTAGTAAGCGGGTTGACACCGGGGAGCTGTTTTTT.

This clone has a handful of counts. The chain has TRBV27 and TRBJ2-1; D is ambiguous. The CDR3 extends over 15 amino acids. Germline values: CDR1 MNHEY, CDR2 SMNVEV (reference sequence). The germline V and J ends were trimmed by 0 bases and 0 bases, with 6 bases remaining between them. In nucleotides, the CDR3 is TGTGCCAGCAGTTTATCGGAGAGCTCCTACAATGAGCAGTTCTTC. Its translation: CASSLSESSYNEQFF.

This clone was seen more than once but under ten times. This sequence joins TRBV5-1 and TRBJ1-2, with D unclear. Germline V gene lookup returns CDR1 SGHRS and CDR2 YFSETQ. V gave up 0 bases and J gave up 3 bases, with 9 bases separating them. The CDR3 has 14 residues. CDR3 region: CASSLVGRDYGYTF. CDR3 DNA: TGCGCCAGCAGCTTGGTAGGGAGGGACTATGGCTACACCTTC.

The table lists this clone with a count of one. V usage is TRBV9 and J usage is TRBJ2-1; 11 nucleotides match TRBD2. The CDR3 is made up of 15 amino acids. Germline CDR1 is SGDLS and CDR2 is YYNGEE. With V trimmed by 3 bases and J by 8 bases, 7 bases remained unmatched. The CDR3 nucleotides are TGTGCCAGCAGCGCCTCCGGGACTAGCGGCCATGAGCAGTTCTTC. Amino acid sequence: CASSASGTSGHEQFF.

This chain joins TRBV28 and TRBJ2-1, with TRBD2 as a possible D gene (6 bases). The length of the CDR3 is 15 residues. The V gene lost 7 bases and the J gene lost 5 bases, with 18 bases spanning the gap. The germline CDR1 and CDR2 sequences are MDHEN and SYDVKM. The CDR3 spells CASNGQQGLNNEQFF. The CDR3 nucleotides read TGTGCCAGCAACGGCCAGCAGGGACTCAACAATGAGCAGTTCTTC.

A few counts support this clone. The rearrangement links TRBV28 to TRBJ1-5, with D uncertain. CDR1 is MDHEN and CDR2 is SYDVKM in the germline V gene. The germline V and J ends were trimmed by 3 bases and 5 bases, with 14 bases remaining between them. The CDR3 loop spans 15 amino acids. The CDR3 DNA reads TGTGCCAGCAGTTTGCCGCCGGGTCTTGATCAGCCCCAGCATTTT. It is translated as CASSLPPGLDQPQHF.

This clone was observed at least ten times. The chain carries TRBV4-3 and TRBJ1-2; 11 nucleotides agree with TRBD1. The CDR3 runs to 14 residues. The germline CDR1 and CDR2 sequences are LGHNA and YSLEER. Trimming at V came to 3 bases and at J to 8 bases, leaving 5 bases not matched to a gene. CDR3 amino acids: CASSQAGQGAGYTF. The CDR3 coding sequence is TGCGCCAGCAGCCAGGCAGGACAGGGGGCAGGCTACACCTTC.

The rearrangement joins TRBV4-1 to TRBJ2-7, with TRBD2 matching 10 bases. V lost 3 bases to trimming and J lost 4 bases; unmatched junction nucleotides: 3. This CDR3 is 14 amino acids long. Germline V gene sequence: CDR1 MGHRA, CDR2 YSYEKL. Here the CDR3 reads CASSHGLAAYEQYF. CDR3 bases: TGCGCCAGCAGCCACGGACTAGCGGCTTACGAGCAGTACTTC.

V usage is TRBV27 and J usage is TRBJ2-1, with 11 bases matching TRBD2. The V gene's germline CDR1 is MNHEY and CDR2 SMNVEV (reference sequence). Germline trimming cut 5 bases from V and 4 bases from J; bases unmatched to any gene: 16. The CDR3 is 19 amino acids. This CDR3 reads CASSTELAGAGGGYNEQFF. The CDR3 nucleotides are TGTGCCAGCAGTACCGAACTAGCGGGGGCAGGGGGTGGGTACAATGAGCAGTTCTTC.